The source of this TCR beta chain is a study of PD-L1 blockade in urothelial cancer. Looking at the study overall: Patients had undergone 0 to 3 prior chemotherapy regimens. It was at 3 weeks (second dose) and 6 weeks after treatment start that blood was analyzed. Study conclusions and caveats: Larger 3-week expansion of tumor-associated blood clones was seen in durable-benefit patients.

Deletions cut 3 bases from V and 4 bases from J, with 9 bases between. CDR1 SGHNT and CDR2 YENEEA come from the germline V gene. The CDR3 consists of 13 residues. Some clones are missing from TCRdb's copy, which holds only in-frame ones; the method was immunoSEQ multiplex PCR. The top ten hold approximately 2.9% of the sample, which has 40,000 or so clones, more than 75% seen once. On this clone: Its antigen is not identified.

The clonotype was recovered from a man in his sixties or seventies with urothelial cancer. This chain connects TRBV11-3 to TRBJ1-2; D not certain. Sample: PBMCs, taken around atezolizumab (anti-PD-L1) treatment. As DNA, the CDR3 is TGTGCCAGCAGCTTTGGGCCACTCTATGGCTACACCTTC. Its protein is CASSFGPLYGYTF.